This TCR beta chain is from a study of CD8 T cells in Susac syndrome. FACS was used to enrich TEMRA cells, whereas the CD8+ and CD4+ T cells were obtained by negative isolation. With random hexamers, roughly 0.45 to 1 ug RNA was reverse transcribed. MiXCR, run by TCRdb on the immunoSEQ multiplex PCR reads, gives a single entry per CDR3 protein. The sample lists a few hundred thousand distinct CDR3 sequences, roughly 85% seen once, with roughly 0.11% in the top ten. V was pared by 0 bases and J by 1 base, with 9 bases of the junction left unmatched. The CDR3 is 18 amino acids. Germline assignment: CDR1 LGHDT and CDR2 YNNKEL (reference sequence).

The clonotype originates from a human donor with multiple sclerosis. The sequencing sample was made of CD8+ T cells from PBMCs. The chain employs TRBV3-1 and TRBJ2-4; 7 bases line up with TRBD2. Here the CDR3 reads CASSQDLGGSGAKNIQYF. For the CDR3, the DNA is TGTGCCAGCAGCCAAGATCTAGGCGGGAGTGGCGCCAAAAACATTCAGTACTTC.